In its sample, the clone carrying this TCR beta chain was seen a few times. The antigen remains unidentified. PCR used 60 Vbeta primers and 13 Jbeta primers. Data came from immunoSEQ multiplex PCR; TCRdb stores just in-frame clones and leaves some out. The table lists fewer than 250,000 clones, more than 75% of them singletons, with 12% to 15% in the top ten. The data were obtained in a study of cytomegalovirus exposure and HLA in healthy donors. Overall study results and limits: A classifier reportedly called cytomegalovirus status with high sensitivity and specificity. A list of about 160 TCR beta chains associated with cytomegalovirus was given.

Germline V CDR1 and CDR2: ENHRY, SYGVKD. This CDR3 is built from 15 residues. Trimming cost V 9 bases and J 5 bases; bases outside gene matches: 11. The receptor comes from a woman between 25 and 40 years old in good health and CMV-seropositive. The source material was PBMCs. The V and J genes are TRBV10-3 and TRBJ2-1, with 9 positions matching TRBD1. In DNA form, the CDR3 reads TGTGCCATTACCGATACAGGGGGCCGAAACAATGAGCAGTTCTTC. Translating gives CAITDTGGRNNEQFF.